This T cell receptor beta chain comes out of a study of blood T cell repertoires in COVID-19. About the study: Samples representing acute and convalescent COVID-19 were sourced from the United States, Italy and Spain. From T cells, B-cell-depleted T cells, or PBMCs came the material, which was cDNA or gDNA.

Per the original methods: The authors estimated nucleated cell counts from reference gene primer amplification. Generated by immunoSEQ multiplex PCR, the TCRdb table keeps only in-frame clones and is missing some. That table furnishes V, J and clone size, whereas the DNA furnished D and trimming. The table lists about 320,000 clones, approximately 82% of them singletons. This clone was seen more than once but under ten times. The specimen sequenced was peripheral blood. The source of this sequence is a woman aged 45-65 years with acute or convalescent COVID-19.

CDR3 sequence: CASSRVGAGDNEQFF. The DNA of the CDR3 is TGTGCCAGCAGCCGCGTAGGGGCGGGGGACAATGAGCAGTTCTTC. The chain links TRBV7-3 to TRBJ2-1, with 7 bases aligning to TRBD2. V shed 5 bases and J 5 bases; nucleotides not matched to a gene: 9. CDR1 SGHTA and CDR2 FQGTGA come from the germline V gene. The CDR3 spans 15 residues. The whole variable domain, filled in from reference TRBV7-3 and TRBJ2-1, reads GAGVSQTPSNKVTEKGKYVELRCDPISGHTALYWYRQSLGQGPEFLIYFQGTGAADDSGLPNDRFFAVRPEGSVSTLKIQRTERGDSAVYLCASSRVGAGDNEQFFGPGTRLTVL.